This T cell receptor beta chain was identified in a study of T cells in Graves' hyperthyroidism and ophthalmopathy (dated by TCRdb to between 2018 and 2020). Study-level background: Peripheral blood was collected at initial diagnosis, before any treatment. The 75 to 100 discovery patients were randomly split 7:3 into training and test sets. In addition, the study compared T-cell repertoires in thyroid tissue and in blood from six Graves' hyperthyroidism patients. TCR Vbeta CDR3 sequencing of approximately 140 peripheral blood samples (roughly 43 ophthalmopathy, around 80 hyperthyroidism and roughly 17 progressor patients) is reported in the paper. Whether ophthalmopathy could be predicted prospectively was tested in an independent validation cohort made up of 18 to 20 hyperthyroidism patients plus 17 patients who later progressed to ophthalmopathy. After blood sampling, hyperthyroidism patients were treated with methimazole at a starting dose of 30 mg daily, and ophthalmopathy patients were treated with high-dose intravenous methylprednisolone. To identify distinguishing TCR V-J signatures, a discovery cohort of about 100 patients was used, comprising roughly 45 with Graves' ophthalmopathy and around 60 with stable Graves' hyperthyroidism. The paper as a whole reports these results and caveats: Most expanded thyroid clonotypes (frequency above 0.001) were also found in blood, which suggests that blood repertoires may mirror thyroid immune responses. During validation, the model predicted progression to ophthalmopathy a median of around 6 months ahead of onset, with approximately 70% sensitivity and 72.22% specificity. Sample size was not statistically predetermined, and blinding of investigators to group allocation was not performed. A 13 V-J signature model separated ophthalmopathy from stable hyperthyroidism, with just over 85% sensitivity and 81.08% specificity in cross-validation and 80%/75% in testing.

This clonotype was counted many times. Its antigen remains undetermined. No much larger clonotype is one base removed from it; base qualities were not supplied. In the germline V gene, CDR1 corresponds to SGHVS and CDR2 to FQNEAQ. From cysteine to phenylalanine, the CDR3 is 13 amino acids long. The read is trimmed to its CDR3 DNA, 39 bases read in frame from base 1. The V end gives up 1 base and the J end 7 bases, leaving 3 bases in the junction not matched to a gene. Stable Graves' hyperthyroidism was defined as the absence of progression to ophthalmopathy over 18 months of follow-up. Hyperthyroidism patients were aged 18 to 65 years and newly diagnosed, with disease duration of less than 2 months. Any patient with an uncontrolled infection, another autoimmune disease, pregnancy or lactation was excluded. Clinical symptoms, serum thyroxine and TRAb, thyroid ultrasound, and orbital computed tomography formed the basis for the diagnoses. PBMCs were isolated from around 10 ml of fresh peripheral blood by Ficoll-Paque density gradient centrifugation. Trizol reagent was used to extract total RNA, and RNA quality was then checked on an Agilent 2100 Bioanalyzer.

The TCR beta CDR3 regions were amplified from the RNA transcripts. For the first round of RT-PCR on the TCR CDR3, the HTBI primer set was used together with the Qiagen OneStep RT-PCR kit. The libraries were constructed in a second round of multiplex PCR and then size-selected and purified. Sequencing of the libraries was done on an Illumina HiSeq2000 using paired-end 100 bp reads. In the source study's methods: SOAPnuke was used to process the raw data, throwing out any read that contained adapters or uncalled bases, had a mean Phred below 15, or lacked an exact constant-primer or identifier match. High-quality paired reads were merged using COPE v1.2.5, and each unique nucleotide sequence was defined as a clonotype. MiTCR v1.1 was used to align the clonotypes against IMGT TRBV, TRBD and TRBJ reference segments. The analysis was restricted to V-J combinations with a frequency above 0.0001, which together covered approximately 99% of the repertoires. A TCS score was defined as the ratio between F50 (clonal expansion) and ExV (chaos), using BLOSUM62-based TCRdist between CDR3 peptides within each V-J. Welch's t-statistics and random forest reduced several hundred V-J features to 10 to 15, which were used in a naive Bayes classifier (R e1071). TCRdb reworked the public reads: Q25 trimming with fastp, MiXCR clone assembly, productive beta chains retained. A single entry per CDR3 protein holds the most common genes and DNA from its merged rows. It is TCRdb's table, rather than the study itself, that gives the V and J calls and clone size. The sample has around 110,000 distinct CDR3 sequences on record, about 15% of them singletons. The ten largest clones capture 35% to 45% of the sample.

This TCR was recovered from a woman between 45 and 65 years old with Graves' hyperthyroidism. The chain employs TRBV7-8 and TRBJ1-2, with 7 junctional bases fitting TRBD1. Sequenced: blood. Here the CDR3 is given as CASSLGTGRGYTF. The sequence in DNA is TGTGCCAGCAGCTTAGGGACAGGCCGTGGCTACACCTTC. The CDR3, completed at both ends by the reference TRBV7-8 and TRBJ1-2 genes, gives the full variable domain GAGVSQSPRYKVAKRGQDVALRCDPISGHVSLFWYQQALGQGPEFLTYFQNEAQLDKSGLPSDRFFAERPEGSVSTLKIQRTQQEDSAVYLCASSLGTGRGYTFGSGTRLTVV.